Following are 25 T cell receptor beta chains from one sample sequenced in a study of T-cell memory formation after mild COVID-19. TCRdb processed the 5' RACE reads anew with MiXCR; each CDR3 protein has one entry. The data show 400,000 to 450,000 distinct CDR3 sequences, with roughly 18% seen just once and about a fifth held by the top ten. Sequencing input: PBMCs or a T cell subset sorted from them (not recorded which). The receptors derive from a man aged 18-30 years who had mild COVID-19 (a few samples of this study predate the infection). Cell type and time point are not known.

This clonotype was counted a single time. The chain recombines TRBV7-9 with TRBJ1-5; a possible D gene is TRBD1 (6 bases). Germline values: CDR1 SEHNR, CDR2 FQNEAQ (reference sequence). V was pared by 5 bases and J by 4 bases, with 12 bases between. The CDR3 extends over 14 amino acids. CDR3 nucleotides: TGTGCCAGCAGCCCGGAGGACAGAAATCAGCCCCAGCATTTT. It yields the protein CASSPEDRNQPQHF.

There are a few counts of this clonotype. V usage is TRBV9 and J usage is TRBJ1-5, with 7 bases identical to TRBD1. The germline gives CDR1 SGDLS, CDR2 YYNGEE. The CDR3 totals 14 residues. V lost 0 bases, J lost 6 bases, and 3 bases stayed unmatched. The CDR3 nucleotides are TGTGCCAGCAGCGTAGGGCCAGGGGGTCAGCCCCAGCATTTT. Its protein product is CASSVGPGGQPQHF.

This clonotype came up a few times. The J gene is TRBJ2-1, the V gene TRBV7-9; 12 bases line up with TRBD2. Germline CDR1 SEHNR, CDR2 FQNEAQ (reference sequence). Germline trimming cut 4 bases from V and 10 bases from J; bases unmatched to any gene: 5. This CDR3 comprises 14 residues. The DNA for the CDR3 is TGTGCCAGCAGCTCTAGCGGGGGGGCCGGGGAGCAGTTCTTC. This encodes CASSSSGGAGEQFF.

This clonotype was observed a handful of times. The CDR3 sequence is CASSPGPMTNREAFF. DNA for the CDR3: TGTGCCAGCTCACCGGGACCAATGACAAACCGTGAAGCTTTCTTT. V gene TRBV18 combines with J gene TRBJ1-1; the D gene is possibly TRBD1 (5 bases). Trimming took 3 bases from V and 7 from J, leaving 18 bases between them. The CDR3 length is 15 residues. Germline loops: CDR1 KGHSH, CDR2 LQKENI.

This clonotype was counted a few times. The chain recombines TRBV4-1 with TRBJ2-1; a weak D match, TRBD2 (6 bases). The germline V and J ends were trimmed by 4 bases and 1 base, with 11 bases remaining between them. Germline values: CDR1 MGHRA, CDR2 YSYEKL. CDR3 length equals 15 residues. CDR3 amino acids: CASSLGTASYNEQFF. In DNA form, the CDR3 reads TGCGCCAGCAGCCTAGGGACTGCTTCCTACAATGAGCAGTTCTTC.

CDR3 in DNA: TGTGCCAGTATCCCCTCCAGGGGGGTAACTGGGGCCAACGTCCTGACTTTC. This sequence encodes CASIPSRGVTGANVLTF. This sequence joins TRBV19 and TRBJ2-6, with a weak D call TRBD1 (7 bases). The germline V gene has CDR1 LNHDA and CDR2 SQIVND (reference sequence). V lost 7 bases to trimming and J lost 2 bases, with 18 bases between them. The CDR3 is made up of 17 amino acids.

V gene TRBV6-5 combines with J gene TRBJ1-6, with a tentative D call TRBD1 (5 bases). This CDR3 region has 17 residues. Germline values: CDR1 MNHEY, CDR2 SVGAGI. Trimming left V 4 bases short and J 0 bases short, with 13 bases between. The CDR3: CASSSSGQSSYNSPLHF. The CDR3 nucleotides read TGTGCCAGCAGTTCATCAGGGCAGAGCTCCTATAATTCACCCCTCCACTTT.

The chain links TRBV28 to TRBJ2-7, with unresolved D. The germline V gene encodes CDR1 MDHEN and CDR2 SYDVKM. With 2 bases removed from V and 3 bases from J, the gap between germline ends came to 8 bases. CDR3 length equals 13 residues. The DNA for the CDR3 is TGTGCCAGCAGTTTAGGGATCCACTACGAGCAGTACGTC. Translating it yields CASSLGIHYEQYV.

This clonotype was seen once. The chain uses TRBV28 and TRBJ1-2; the D gene is possibly TRBD1 (5 bases). The V gene's germline CDR1 is MDHEN and CDR2 SYDVKM. Trimming took 5 bases from V and 9 from J, leaving 19 bases between them. The CDR3 is 14 amino acids. CDR3 DNA: TGTGCCAGCAGTACAGGATTAGGTCGCAAGAGCTACACCTTC. Its protein product is CASSTGLGRKSYTF.

This clonotype was counted between two and nine times. The chain employs TRBV27 and TRBJ2-1, with D possibly being TRBD2 (5 bases). This CDR3 spans 12 amino acids. Trimming removed 3 bases from V and 5 bases from J, with 5 bases in between. Looked up from germline, CDR1 is MNHEY and CDR2 is SMNVEV (reference sequence). Written as DNA, the CDR3 is TGTGCCAGCAGTTTCGGGAACAATGAGCAGTTCTTC. Its protein product is CASSFGNNEQFF.

This rearrangement joins TRBV10-3 to TRBJ2-3; 7 bases align to TRBD2. Germline CDR1 and CDR2: ENHRY and SYGVKD. V was pared by 11 bases and J by 5 bases, with 7 bases of the junction left unmatched. The CDR3 spans 12 residues. CDR3: CAVGTTGDTQYF. In nucleotides, the CDR3 is TGTGCCGTTGGGACTACTGGAGATACGCAGTATTTT.

The chain is built from TRBV7-3 and TRBJ2-7; D not resolved. CDR3 length: 8 residues. CDR1 and CDR2 (germline): SGHTA, FQGTGA. CDR3 sequence reads: CASSACRV. As DNA, the CDR3 is TGTGCCAGCAGCGCTTGTCGCGTC.

This clonotype has a handful of counts. This rearrangement joins TRBV20-1 to TRBJ2-3, with 10 bases matching TRBD2. This CDR3 contains 15 residues. The J segment lost 0 bases and the V segment lost 4 bases, leaving 4 bases of the junction unmatched. In germline, CDR1 is DFQATT, CDR2 SNEGSKA (reference sequence). CDR3 coding DNA: TGCAGTGCTACTACTAGCGGGGCTAGCACAGATACGCAGTATTTT. Translated: CSATTSGASTDTQYF.

This clonotype was picked up a small number of times. The chain joins TRBV2 to TRBJ2-3; 7 bases align to TRBD1. Germline loops: CDR1 SNHLY, CDR2 FYNNEI. With V trimmed by 5 bases and J by 2 bases, 4 bases remained unmatched. This CDR3 region has 14 residues. The CDR3 loop reads CASSRDRSTDTQYF. The CDR3, as DNA: TGTGCCAGCAGTAGGGACAGATCCACAGATACGCAGTATTTT.

This clonotype occurred many times. This chain joins TRBV7-9 and TRBJ2-7; tentatively, D is TRBD2 (6 bases). V lost 0 bases, J lost 5 bases, and 11 bases lay in between. In germline, CDR1 is SEHNR, CDR2 FQNEAQ (reference sequence). The CDR3 covers 14 residues. The CDR3 nucleotides are TGTGCCAGCAGCTTAGCGCAGGGACTTCACGAGCAGTACTTC. Its protein product is CASSLAQGLHEQYF.

This clonotype was picked up a small number of times. The V call is TRBV24-1, the J call TRBJ2-1, with a tentative D call TRBD2 (7 bases). This CDR3 spans 13 amino acids. Germline CDR1 and CDR2: KGHDR and SFDVKD. The V gene lost 4 bases and the J gene lost 12 bases, with 15 bases spanning the gap. CDR3: CATSEQFGGPQFF. The CDR3 nucleotides are TGTGCCACCAGTGAACAGTTCGGGGGGCCGCAGTTCTTC.

This clonotype has more than one count but fewer than ten. This chain uses TRBV20-1 with TRBJ2-4, with 8 bases lining up with TRBD1. Germline loops: CDR1 DFQATT, CDR2 SNEGSKA (reference sequence). The CDR3 runs 13 residues. Trimming at V came to 6 bases and at J to 4 bases, leaving 5 bases not matched to a gene. CDR3 amino acids: CSAPDRVKNIQYF. The DNA for the CDR3 is TGCAGTGCCCCGGACAGGGTTAAAAACATTCAGTACTTC.

The chain is built from TRBV6-2 or TRBV6-3 and TRBJ2-3; no definite D call. CDR1 is MNHEY, CDR2 SVGEGT, per germline. The length of the CDR3 is 15 residues. V was shortened by 4 bases and J by 4 bases, with 15 bases between the two germline ends. CDR3 protein: CASSWIAGSADTQYF. In DNA form, the CDR3 reads TGTGCCAGCAGTTGGATTGCAGGTTCAGCAGATACGCAGTATTTT.

The rearrangement uses TRBV4-1 and TRBJ2-7; D is uncertain. The CDR3 is made up of 12 amino acids. CDR1 is MGHRA and CDR2 is YSYEKL in the germline V gene. V lost 1 base, J lost 7 bases, and 8 bases lay in between. The CDR3 DNA is TGCGCCAGCAGCCAAGTGGGGTGGGAGCAGTACTTC. It yields the protein CASSQVGWEQYF.

This clonotype was seen more than once but under ten times. V and J are TRBV7-9 and TRBJ2-2; no reliable D call. V lost 8 bases and J 6 bases, leaving 7 bases between the germline ends. The CDR3 spans 11 residues. Germline values: CDR1 SEHNR, CDR2 FQNEAQ (reference sequence). The chain's CDR3 is CASATAGELFF. As DNA, the CDR3 is TGTGCCAGCGCTACGGCCGGGGAGCTGTTTTTT.

V is TRBV20-1 and J is TRBJ2-1, with D hard to call. CDR1 is DFQATT and CDR2 is SNEGSKA in the germline V gene (reference sequence). The CDR3 length is 15 residues. The V end lost 5 bases, the J end lost 0 bases, and 14 bases lay between the germline ends. Here the CDR3 reads CSASQAASSYNEQFF. The CDR3 DNA sequence: TGCAGTGCTTCCCAGGCTGCAAGCTCCTACAATGAGCAGTTCTTC.

In this sample, this clonotype turned up a few times. This chain joins TRBV6-2 or TRBV6-3 and TRBJ1-1; D possibly corresponds to TRBD1 (6 bases). The germline V and J ends were trimmed by 7 bases and 7 bases, with 10 bases remaining between them. The CDR3 consists of 11 residues. Germline-derived CDR1 and CDR2 are MNHEY and SVGEGT. This chain's CDR3 is CASTQGNEAFF. CDR3 in DNA: TGTGCCAGCACTCAGGGGAATGAAGCTTTCTTT.

In this sample, this clonotype turned up a few times. This sequence joins TRBV5-1 and TRBJ2-7, with no clear D. V lost 0 bases and J 4 bases, leaving 17 bases between the germline ends. The CDR3 is 16 residues long. Germline V gives CDR1 SGHRS, CDR2 YFSETQ. The CDR3 loop reads CASSLVASRASYEQYF. CDR3 coding DNA: TGCGCCAGCAGCTTGGTGGCATCCCGGGCGAGTTACGAGCAGTACTTC.

This clonotype has a handful of counts. The rearrangement uses TRBV6-2 or TRBV6-3 and TRBJ2-5; 8 bases are shared with TRBD2. The CDR3 covers 16 residues. Trimming took 0 bases from V and 4 from J; bases not matched to a gene: 7. Germline V gives CDR1 MNHEY, CDR2 SVGEGT. The chain's CDR3 is CASSYSTGGDGETQYF. CDR3 bases: TGTGCCAGCAGTTACTCGACGGGGGGGGACGGAGAGACCCAGTACTTC.

The V and J genes are TRBV20-1 and TRBJ2-3; a possible D gene is TRBD2 (5 bases). V was trimmed by 6 bases and J by 2 bases, leaving 12 bases between them. The CDR3 totals 13 residues. Per germline, CDR1 DFQATT and CDR2 SNEGSKA (reference sequence). This CDR3 is CSAEADTTDTQYF. The CDR3, as DNA: TGCAGTGCAGAAGCGGATACCACAGATACGCAGTATTTT.